Following are 17 T cell receptor beta chains from one sample sequenced in a study of regulatory T cells in long-lasting Graves disease. Indicated time point: newly diagnosed GD, antithyroid drugs for less than 3 months. Following extraction of RNA from PBMCs, that RNA was used to make the TCR library. Libraries of TCR beta came from iRepertoire HTBI primers plus Arm-PCR of CDR3 regions. Using its own MiXCR run on the multiplex PCR reads, TCRdb lists one record per CDR3 protein. The sample lists 500,000 or so distinct CDR3 sequences, 12% to 15% occurring once. These sequences were also reported in another study, on T cells in Graves' hyperthyroidism and ophthalmopathy.

Sequencing was performed on peripheral blood mononuclear cells (PBMCs), taken at new diagnosis, from a patient treated with antithyroid drugs. The receptors stem from a woman aged 45-65 years with Graves disease.

This clonotype was seen a handful of times. This chain uses TRBV5-1 with TRBJ1-4, with 8 positions matching TRBD1. The V gene end was trimmed by 4 bases and the J gene end by 8 bases; junction bases not matched to a gene: 13. The CDR3 extends over 16 amino acids. Germline loops: CDR1 SGHRS, CDR2 YFSETQ. CDR3 DNA sequence: TGCGCCAGCAGCAGATCCCTCGGGACAGGCGGGGAAAAACTGTTTTTT. Encoded protein: CASSRSLGTGGEKLFF. Variable domain in full (rest from reference TRBV5-1 and TRBJ1-4): KAGVTQTPRYLIKTRGQQVTLSCSPISGHRSVSWYQQTPGQGLQFLFEYFSETQRNKGNFPGRFSGRQFSNSRSEMNVSTLELGDSALYLCASSRSLGTGGEKLFFGSGTQLSVL.

The V call is TRBV6-1, the J call TRBJ2-7; 8 nucleotides match TRBD1. There are 14 residues in the CDR3. The germline gives CDR1 MNHNS, CDR2 SASEGT. The trim removed 4 bases at V and 4 bases at J, leaving 6 bases unmatched. The CDR3 nucleotides read TGTGCCAGCAGTGTACAGGGGGACTCTTACGAGCAGTACTTC. Its protein product is CASSVQGDSYEQYF.

V and J are TRBV30 and TRBJ2-3; D gene ambiguous. Germline V gene lookup returns CDR1 GTSNPN and CDR2 SVGIG (reference sequence). The CDR3 covers 15 residues. Between the trimmed V and J ends, which lost 5 bases and 4 bases, there was a span of 19 bases. CDR3 amino acids: CAWALERRRADTQYF. The DNA of the CDR3 is TGTGCCTGGGCGTTGGAACGGAGACGCGCAGATACGCAGTATTTT.

This clonotype was recorded many times. This chain connects TRBV20-1 to TRBJ2-1; 8 nucleotides match TRBD2. Per the germline V gene, CDR1 is DFQATT and CDR2 is SNEGSKA (reference sequence). This CDR3 spans 14 amino acids. V lost 0 bases, J lost 8 bases, and 6 bases stayed unmatched. CDR3 amino acids: CSARDLTSADEQFF. CDR3 sequence (DNA): TGCAGTGCTAGAGATCTGACTAGCGCGGATGAGCAGTTCTTC.

In this sample, this clonotype turned up a few times. An end of the junction does not agree with germline; a read error may underlie this. The chain employs TRBV7-8 and TRBJ2-5, with D perhaps TRBD1 (5 bases). The germline V gene encodes CDR1 SGHVS and CDR2 FQNEAQ. The CDR3 has 13 amino acids. The CDR3 DNA sequence: TGTACCAGCAGCTCCGACAGTCAAGAGACCCAGTACTTC. Its protein is CTSSSDSQETQYF. The whole variable domain, remainder taken from reference TRBV7-8 and TRBJ2-5, is GAGVSQSPRYKVAKRGQDVALRCDPISGHVSLFWYQQALGQGPEFLTYFQNEAQLDKSGLPSDRFFAERPEGSVSTLKIQRTQQEDSAVYLCTSSSDSQETQYFGPGTRLLVL.

The sample holds many counts of this clonotype. The chain links TRBV3-1 to TRBJ1-1; 7 positions agree with TRBD1. CDR1 is LGHDT and CDR2 is YNNKEL in the germline V gene (reference sequence). The CDR3 extends over 16 amino acids. V shed 4 bases and J 4 bases; nucleotides not matched to a gene: 12. CDR3 protein: CASSLLLVWDSTEAFF. The CDR3, as DNA: TGTGCCAGCAGCCTTCTGTTGGTCTGGGACAGCACTGAAGCTTTCTTT.

This clonotype was detected many times. This chain links TRBV28 with TRBJ2-7, with 8 bases aligning to TRBD2. Trimming removed 1 base from V and 2 bases from J; junction bases left unmatched: 1. From germline, CDR1 is MDHEN and CDR2 SYDVKM. This CDR3 spans 14 amino acids. DNA for the CDR3: TGTGCCAGCAGTTTATCGGGGGGGCCCTACGAGCAGTACTTC. Translation gives CASSLSGGPYEQYF.

The chain has TRBV6-1 and TRBJ2-7, with D perhaps assigned TRBD1 or TRBD2 (6 bases each). The CDR3 has 14 amino acids. From germline, CDR1 is MNHNS and CDR2 SASEGT. V gave up 1 base and J gave up 5 bases, with 12 bases separating them. CDR3 in DNA: TGTGCCAGCAGTGAAGGGGGGGCGCTGAACGAGCAGTACTTC. Its translation is CASSEGGALNEQYF.

The chain combines TRBV5-1 with TRBJ2-6, with D uncertain. Germline values: CDR1 SGHRS, CDR2 YFSETQ. The CDR3 has 15 amino acids. With 0 bases removed from V and 3 bases from J, the gap between germline ends came to 7 bases. The CDR3 spells CASSLASGGANVLTF. The CDR3 DNA sequence: TGCGCCAGCAGCTTGGCTTCAGGTGGGGCCAACGTCCTGACTTTC. Using reference TRBV5-1 and TRBJ2-6 for the parts outside the CDR3, the full variable domain is KAGVTQTPRYLIKTRGQQVTLSCSPISGHRSVSWYQQTPGQGLQFLFEYFSETQRNKGNFPGRFSGRQFSNSRSEMNVSTLELGDSALYLCASSLASGGANVLTFGAGSRLTVL.

This clonotype was observed at least ten times. This rearrangement joins TRBV2 to TRBJ2-7; D is undetermined. The germline CDR1 and CDR2 sequences are SNHLY and FYNNEI. The CDR3 spans 14 residues. V lost 8 bases and J 0 bases, leaving 14 bases between the germline ends. The CDR3 bases are TGTGCCAGCTTATCGTTAGGAGTCTCCTACGAGCAGTACTTC. Translating gives CASLSLGVSYEQYF.

The rearrangement joins TRBV19 to TRBJ2-3, with D possibly TRBD2 on 5 matching bases. In germline, CDR1 is LNHDA, CDR2 SQIVND (reference sequence). The CDR3 has 13 amino acids. V lost 6 bases, J lost 7 bases, and 14 bases lay in between. The CDR3 spells CASSSDTGYTQYF. DNA for the CDR3: TGTGCCAGTAGCAGTGACACGGGGTATACGCAGTATTTT.

This clonotype has ten or more counts. This chain connects TRBV12-3 or TRBV12-4 to TRBJ2-7, with 10 bases fitting TRBD1. V shed 1 base, J shed 2 bases, and the junction held 2 bases outside the gene matches. This CDR3 spans 15 amino acids. CDR3 sequence: CASSLVGTGAYEQYF. In DNA form, the CDR3 reads TGTGCCAGCAGTTTAGTAGGGACAGGGGCCTACGAGCAGTACTTC.

The sample holds many counts of this clonotype. The genes are TRBV28 and TRBJ2-7; 8 bases fit TRBD2. J was trimmed by 3 bases and V by 4 bases; bases with no gene match: 8. The CDR3 is 15 amino acids. The germline V gene has CDR1 MDHEN and CDR2 SYDVKM. The CDR3 is CASSYSSGWNYEQYF. DNA for the CDR3: TGTGCCAGCAGTTACTCTAGCGGGTGGAACTACGAGCAGTACTTC.

This clonotype was observed at least ten times. The CDR3 DNA sequence: TGTGCCAGCTCAGTCCGCGTAGGGGCTAGCACAGATACGCAGTATTTT. Amino acid sequence: CASSVRVGASTDTQYF. The chain uses TRBV18 and TRBJ2-3; TRBD1 is a possible D gene (5 bases). CDR3 length equals 16 residues. The V gene's germline CDR1 is KGHSH and CDR2 LQKENI. Trimming cost V 5 bases and J 0 bases, with 15 bases left between them.

The J gene is TRBJ2-5, the V gene TRBV5-1; the D gene is possibly TRBD2 (6 bases). V was shortened by 1 base and J by 4 bases, with 14 bases between the two germline ends. Per the germline V gene, CDR1 is SGHRS and CDR2 is YFSETQ. This CDR3 has 15 amino acids. CDR3 residues: CASSLMDYPSETQYF. CDR3 in DNA: TGCGCCAGCAGCTTGATGGACTATCCCTCAGAGACCCAGTACTTC.

There are a few counts of this clonotype. This chain connects TRBV19 to TRBJ2-7; 12 bases are a match to TRBD2. Trimming at V came to 5 bases and at J to 3 bases, leaving 5 bases not matched to a gene. The CDR3 runs to 15 residues. Germline V CDR1 and CDR2: LNHDA, SQIVND (reference sequence). The CDR3 DNA reads TGTGCCAGTAGTGGGCTGGGACTAGCGGGCTACGAGCAGTACTTC. It specifies CASSGLGLAGYEQYF.

Ten or more counts support this clonotype. The chain is built from TRBV2 and TRBJ2-1; 12 nucleotides align to TRBD1. Germline assignment: CDR1 SNHLY and CDR2 FYNNEI. The CDR3 is 16 amino acids. The trim removed 5 bases at V and 4 bases at J, leaving 6 bases unmatched. For the CDR3, the DNA is TGTGCCAGCAGTACTCCGGGACAGGGGGCTTACAATGAGCAGTTCTTC. Residues: CASSTPGQGAYNEQFF.